Each of the 5 T cell receptor beta chains below was sequenced from the same sample in a study of T cells after yellow fever vaccination. TCRdb used MiXCR to reprocess the 5' RACE reads, holding one entry per CDR3 protein. The sample contains over 70,000 distinct CDR3 sequences, roughly 8% of which appear only once. The input for sequencing was CD8+ T cells sorted from PBMCs, taken on the day of the yellow fever booster vaccination. The receptor set was obtained from a man aged 30 to 39 who received the YFV17D yellow fever vaccine.

A few counts support this clonotype. The chain joins TRBV3-1 to TRBJ2-5, with TRBD2 as a possible D gene (6 bases). V was trimmed by 0 bases and J by 5 bases, leaving 13 bases between them. The CDR3 sequence is 15 residues long. The germline gives CDR1 LGHDT, CDR2 YNNKEL (reference sequence). Here the CDR3 reads CASSQEAGSGETQYF. For the CDR3, the DNA is TGTGCCAGCAGCCAAGAAGCCGGGAGTGGCGAGACCCAGTACTTC.

This clonotype was detected many times. This sequence joins TRBV7-6 and TRBJ1-1; D unclear. The CDR3 consists of 14 residues. From germline, CDR1 is SGHVS and CDR2 FNYEAQ. Between the trimmed V and J ends, which lost 1 base and 1 base, there was a span of 7 bases. The CDR3 region is CASSLGAGNTEAFF. CDR3 in DNA: TGTGCCAGCAGCTTAGGGGCAGGGAACACTGAAGCTTTCTTT.

This clonotype was recorded a few times. J is TRBJ1-2 and V is TRBV27, with D maybe TRBD1 (5 bases). From germline, CDR1 is MNHEY and CDR2 SMNVEV (reference sequence). The CDR3 has 14 amino acids. V was cut by 2 bases and J by 0 bases, with 7 bases left in between. Here the CDR3 DNA reads TGTGCCAGCAGTTTAGTGGGGGCTAACTATGGCTACACCTTC. It is translated as CASSLVGANYGYTF.

This clonotype was seen a few times. This chain uses TRBV30 with TRBJ2-4; no definite D call. The CDR3 runs to 13 residues. From germline, CDR1 is GTSNPN and CDR2 SVGIG (reference sequence). V gave up 0 bases and J gave up 8 bases, with 11 bases separating them. The CDR3 loop is CAWSVLPVDIQYF. DNA of the CDR3: TGTGCCTGGAGTGTACTTCCGGTGGACATTCAGTACTTC.

This clonotype was detected a few times. The gene calls are TRBV28 and TRBJ2-3, with 12 bases identical to TRBD2. Trimming took 6 bases from V and 0 from J; bases not matched to a gene: 4. In germline, CDR1 is MDHEN, CDR2 SYDVKM. The CDR3 extends over 16 amino acids. CDR3 residues: CASSRTSGTSTDTQYF. For the CDR3, the DNA is TGTGCCAGCAGCCGGACTAGCGGGACGAGCACAGATACGCAGTATTTT. Using reference TRBV28 and TRBJ2-3 for the parts outside the CDR3, the full variable domain is DVKVTQSSRYLVKRTGEKVFLECVQDMDHENMFWYRQDPGLGLRLIYFSYDVKMKEKGDIPEGYSVSREKKERFSLILESASTNQTSMYLCASSRTSGTSTDTQYFGPGTRLTVL.